The entry below gives a single T cell receptor beta chain sequence along with its context. What it binds is not known. This entry belongs to a study of response to subunit inactivated influenza vaccine. Notes on the study in general: Authors suggested each seasonal flu vaccination may recruit only limited numbers of new T cells.

CDR3 length: 13 residues. CDR1 ENHRY and CDR2 SYGVKD come from the germline V gene. V was clipped by 6 bases and J by 6 bases; unmatched bases: 4. TCRdb re-called the RT-PCR reads with MiXCR, one entry per CDR3 protein. The table records about 520,000 distinct CDR3 sequences, roughly 23% of them present only once. Sequencing was performed on CD4+ T cells sorted from PBMCs, taken about 5 days after vaccination. This chain joins TRBV10-3 and TRBJ2-1; 8 bases agree with TRBD2. The clonotype was recovered from a man aged 45-65 years who received an inactivated influenza vaccine. The CDR3 DNA reads as TGTGCCATCAGCCCTGGGACTAGCAATGAGCAGTTCTTC. This sequence encodes CAISPGTSNEQFF.